Sequencing of this TCR beta chain was carried out in a study of circulating CD8 cells and anti-PD-1 response in melanoma. From live CD3+CD8+TCRalphabeta+ cells, four PD-1 and/or TIGIT subsets were sorted. By sample fraction, this clonotype is large. The CDR3 sequence is 17 residues long. The ends were cut back, 2 bases at V and 0 bases at J, with 14 bases in the middle. Germline V gives CDR1 MDHEN, CDR2 SYDVKM. Using approximately 15 ng of total RNA, TCR libraries were made with the QIAseq Immune Repertoire TCR panel. TCRdb fed the reads into MiXCR, producing one record per CDR3 protein. The sample includes about 320 distinct CDR3 sequences, approximately 8% of them seen just once.

The chain joins TRBV28 to TRBJ2-1, with TRBD2 as a possible D gene (5 bases). The source material was CD8+ T cells from PBMCs, sampled at baseline or after one month of anti-PD-1 therapy (not recorded which). This clonotype was sampled from a human donor with melanoma. CDR3 protein: CASSLVPSGSSYNEQFF. The CDR3, as DNA: TGTGCCAGCAGTTTAGTCCCCAGCGGTAGCTCCTACAATGAGCAGTTCTTC.